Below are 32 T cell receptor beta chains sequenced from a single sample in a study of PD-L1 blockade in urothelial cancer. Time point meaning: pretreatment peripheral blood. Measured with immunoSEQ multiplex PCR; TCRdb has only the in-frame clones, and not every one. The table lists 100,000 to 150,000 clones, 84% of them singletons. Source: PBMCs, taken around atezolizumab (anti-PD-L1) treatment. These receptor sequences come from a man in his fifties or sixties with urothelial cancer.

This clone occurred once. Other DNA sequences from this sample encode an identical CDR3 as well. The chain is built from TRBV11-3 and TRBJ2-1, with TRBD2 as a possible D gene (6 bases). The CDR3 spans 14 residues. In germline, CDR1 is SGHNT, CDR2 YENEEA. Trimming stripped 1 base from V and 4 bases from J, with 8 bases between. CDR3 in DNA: TGTGCCAGCAGCTTAGCGGGAGAGTACAATGAGCAGTTCTTC. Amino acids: CASSLAGEYNEQFF.

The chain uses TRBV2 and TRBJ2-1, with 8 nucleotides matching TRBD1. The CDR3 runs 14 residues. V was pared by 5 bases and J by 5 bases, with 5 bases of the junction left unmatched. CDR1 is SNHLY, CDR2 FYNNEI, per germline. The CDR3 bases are TGTGCCAGCAGTTGGGACAGGACAAACAATGAGCAGTTCTTC. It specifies CASSWDRTNNEQFF. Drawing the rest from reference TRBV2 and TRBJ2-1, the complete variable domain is EPEVTQTPSHQVTQMGQEVILRCVPISNHLYFYWYRQILGQKVEFLVSFYNNEISEKSEIFDDQFSVERPDGSNFTLKIRSTKLEDSAMYFCASSWDRTNNEQFFGPGTRLTVL.

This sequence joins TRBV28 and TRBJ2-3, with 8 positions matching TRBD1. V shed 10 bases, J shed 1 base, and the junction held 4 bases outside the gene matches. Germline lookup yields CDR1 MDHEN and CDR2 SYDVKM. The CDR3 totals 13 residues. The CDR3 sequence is CATQTGGTDTQYF. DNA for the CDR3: TGTGCCACCCAGACAGGGGGCACAGATACGCAGTATTTT.

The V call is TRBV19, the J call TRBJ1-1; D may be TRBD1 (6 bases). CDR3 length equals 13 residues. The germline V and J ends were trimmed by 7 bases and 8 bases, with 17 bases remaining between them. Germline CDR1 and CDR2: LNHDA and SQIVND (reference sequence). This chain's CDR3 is CASTYRATGEAFF. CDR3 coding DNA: TGTGCCAGTACGTACAGGGCCACGGGAGAAGCTTTCTTT.

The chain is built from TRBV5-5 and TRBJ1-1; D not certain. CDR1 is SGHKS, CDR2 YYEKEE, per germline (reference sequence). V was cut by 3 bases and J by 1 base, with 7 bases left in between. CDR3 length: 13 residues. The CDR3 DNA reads TGTGCCAGCAGCTCGACGGGGAACACTGAAGCTTTCTTT. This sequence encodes CASSSTGNTEAFF.

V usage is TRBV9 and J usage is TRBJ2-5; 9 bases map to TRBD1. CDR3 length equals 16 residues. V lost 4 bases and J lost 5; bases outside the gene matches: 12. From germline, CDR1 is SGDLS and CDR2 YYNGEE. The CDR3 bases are TGTGCCAGCAGCCCTTGGAGGACAGGGGTTTCGGAGACCCAGTACTTC. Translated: CASSPWRTGVSETQYF.

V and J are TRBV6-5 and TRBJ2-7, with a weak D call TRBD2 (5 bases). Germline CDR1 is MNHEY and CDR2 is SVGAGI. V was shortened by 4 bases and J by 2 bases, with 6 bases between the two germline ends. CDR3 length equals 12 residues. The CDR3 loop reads CASSSGTYEQYF. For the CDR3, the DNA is TGTGCCAGCAGTTCCGGGACCTACGAGCAGTACTTC.

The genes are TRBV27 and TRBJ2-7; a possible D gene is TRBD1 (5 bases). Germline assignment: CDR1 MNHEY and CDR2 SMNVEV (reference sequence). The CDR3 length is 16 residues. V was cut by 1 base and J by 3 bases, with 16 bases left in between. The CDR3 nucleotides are TGTGCCAGCAGTTTATTACCCGGCAGGGCCGTCTACGAGCAGTACTTC. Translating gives CASSLLPGRAVYEQYF.

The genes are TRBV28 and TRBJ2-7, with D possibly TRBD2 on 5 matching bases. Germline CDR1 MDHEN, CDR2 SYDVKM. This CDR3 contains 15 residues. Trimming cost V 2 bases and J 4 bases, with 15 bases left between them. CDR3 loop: CASSLEGFRIYEQYF. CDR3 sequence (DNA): TGTGCCAGCAGTTTAGAGGGATTCAGGATTTACGAGCAGTACTTC.

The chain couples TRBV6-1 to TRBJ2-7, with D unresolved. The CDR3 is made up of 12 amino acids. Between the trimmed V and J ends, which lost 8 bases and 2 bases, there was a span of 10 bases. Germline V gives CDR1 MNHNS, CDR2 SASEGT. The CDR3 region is CASVLDPYEQYF. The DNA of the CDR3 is TGTGCCAGCGTCCTAGATCCCTACGAGCAGTACTTC.

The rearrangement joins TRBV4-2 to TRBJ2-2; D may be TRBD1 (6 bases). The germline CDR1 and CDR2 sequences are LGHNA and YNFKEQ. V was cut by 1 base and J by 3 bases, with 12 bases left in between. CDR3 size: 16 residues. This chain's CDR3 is CASSQVGQRDTGELFF. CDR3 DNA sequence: TGTGCCAGCAGCCAAGTCGGACAGAGGGACACCGGGGAGCTGTTTTTT.

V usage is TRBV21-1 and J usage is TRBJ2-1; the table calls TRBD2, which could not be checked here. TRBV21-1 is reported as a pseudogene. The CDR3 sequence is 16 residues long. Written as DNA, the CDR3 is TGTGCCAGCATTTCAAGCGTAGGGGCTAGCGGCGATGAGCAGTTCTTC. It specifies CASISSVGASGDEQFF.

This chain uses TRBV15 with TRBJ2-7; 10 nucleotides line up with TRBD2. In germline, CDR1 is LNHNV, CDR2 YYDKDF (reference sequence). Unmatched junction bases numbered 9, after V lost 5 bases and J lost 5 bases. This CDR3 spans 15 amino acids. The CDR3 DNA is TGTGCCACCAGCTTACCTAGCGGGAGTCGGAACGAGCAGTACTTC. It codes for CATSLPSGSRNEQYF. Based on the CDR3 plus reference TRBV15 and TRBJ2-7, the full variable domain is DAMVIQNPRYQVTQFGKPVTLSCSQTLNHNVMYWYQQKSSQAPKLLFHYYDKDFNNEADTPDNFQSRRPNTSFCFLDIRSPGLGDTAMYLCATSLPSGSRNEQYFGPGTRLTVT.

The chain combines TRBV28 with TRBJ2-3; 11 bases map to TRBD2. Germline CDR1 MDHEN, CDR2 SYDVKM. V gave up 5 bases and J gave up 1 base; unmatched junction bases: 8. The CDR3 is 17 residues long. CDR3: CASSTSGLADRTDTQYF. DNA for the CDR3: TGTGCCAGCAGTACCTCGGGACTAGCGGATCGCACAGATACGCAGTATTTT.

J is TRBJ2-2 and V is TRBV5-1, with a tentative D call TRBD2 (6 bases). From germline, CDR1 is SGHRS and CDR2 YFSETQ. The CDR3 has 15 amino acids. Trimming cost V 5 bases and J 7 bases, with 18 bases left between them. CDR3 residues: CASRHRTNTIGELFF. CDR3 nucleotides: TGCGCCAGCAGGCACAGGACTAATACTATCGGGGAGCTGTTTTTT.

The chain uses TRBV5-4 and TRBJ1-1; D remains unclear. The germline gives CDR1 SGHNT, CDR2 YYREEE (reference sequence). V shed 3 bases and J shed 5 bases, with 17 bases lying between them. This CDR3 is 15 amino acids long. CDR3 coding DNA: TGTGCCAGCAGCTCTCGGGCGGGATCGGGGACTGAAGCTTTCTTT. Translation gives CASSSRAGSGTEAFF.

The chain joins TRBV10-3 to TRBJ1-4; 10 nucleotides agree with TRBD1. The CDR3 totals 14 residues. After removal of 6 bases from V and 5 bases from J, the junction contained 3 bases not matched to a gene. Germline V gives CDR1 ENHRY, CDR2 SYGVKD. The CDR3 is CAISQGQGNEKLFF. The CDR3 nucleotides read TGTGCCATCAGCCAGGGACAGGGGAATGAAAAACTGTTTTTT.

CDR3 protein: CASSSGQKNTEAFF. The DNA for the CDR3 is TGCGCCAGCAGCTCGGGACAGAAGAACACTGAAGCTTTCTTT. The chain has TRBV5-1 and TRBJ1-1, with TRBD1 identical over 7 bases. This CDR3 comprises 14 residues. CDR1 and CDR2 from the germline V gene are SGHRS and YFSETQ. V lost 3 bases and J lost 1; bases outside the gene matches: 3.

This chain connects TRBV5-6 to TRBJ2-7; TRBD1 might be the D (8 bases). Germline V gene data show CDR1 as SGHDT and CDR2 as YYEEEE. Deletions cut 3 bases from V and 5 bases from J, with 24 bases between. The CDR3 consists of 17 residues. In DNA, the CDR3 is TGTGCCAGCAGCTACTACAGGGGGGGCTCCCCTCCTAACGAGCAGTACTTC. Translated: CASSYYRGGSPPNEQYF.

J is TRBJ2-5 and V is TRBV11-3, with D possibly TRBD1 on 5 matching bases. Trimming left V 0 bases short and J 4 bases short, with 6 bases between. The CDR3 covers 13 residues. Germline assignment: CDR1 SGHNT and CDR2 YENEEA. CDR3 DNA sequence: TGTGCCAGCAGCTTAGAAAGGGGAGAGACCCAGTACTTC. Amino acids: CASSLERGETQYF.

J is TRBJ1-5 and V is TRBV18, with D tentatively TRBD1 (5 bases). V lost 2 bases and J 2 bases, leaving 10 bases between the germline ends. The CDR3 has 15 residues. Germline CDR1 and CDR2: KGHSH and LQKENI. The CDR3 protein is CASSPFQTGNQPQHF. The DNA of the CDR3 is TGTGCCAGCTCACCATTCCAGACAGGCAATCAGCCCCAGCATTTT.

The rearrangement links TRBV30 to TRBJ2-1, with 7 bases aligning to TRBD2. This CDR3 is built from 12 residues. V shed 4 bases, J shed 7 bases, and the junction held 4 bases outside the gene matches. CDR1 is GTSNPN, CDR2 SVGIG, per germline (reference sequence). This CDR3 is CAWKRGLNEQFF. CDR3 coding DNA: TGTGCCTGGAAGCGGGGATTGAATGAGCAGTTCTTC.

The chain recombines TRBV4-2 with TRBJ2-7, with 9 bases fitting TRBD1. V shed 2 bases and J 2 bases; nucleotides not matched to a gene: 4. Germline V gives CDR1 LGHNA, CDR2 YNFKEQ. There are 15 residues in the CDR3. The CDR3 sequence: CASSQTGTGTYEQYF. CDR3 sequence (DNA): TGTGCCAGCAGCCAAACCGGGACAGGGACCTACGAGCAGTACTTC.

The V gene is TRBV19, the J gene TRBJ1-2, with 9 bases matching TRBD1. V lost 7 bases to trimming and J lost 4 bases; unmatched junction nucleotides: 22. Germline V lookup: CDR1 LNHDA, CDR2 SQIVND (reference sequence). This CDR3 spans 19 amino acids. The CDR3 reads CASTPPPGQGRGLGYGYTF. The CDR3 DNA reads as TGTGCCAGTACCCCACCCCCGGGACAGGGACGAGGGTTGGGCTATGGCTACACCTTC. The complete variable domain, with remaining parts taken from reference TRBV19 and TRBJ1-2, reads DGGITQSPKYLFRKEGQNVTLSCEQNLNHDAMYWYRQDPGQGLRLIYYSQIVNDFQKGDIAEGYSVSREKKESFPLTVTSAQKNPTAFYLCASTPPPGQGRGLGYGYTFGSGTRLTVV.

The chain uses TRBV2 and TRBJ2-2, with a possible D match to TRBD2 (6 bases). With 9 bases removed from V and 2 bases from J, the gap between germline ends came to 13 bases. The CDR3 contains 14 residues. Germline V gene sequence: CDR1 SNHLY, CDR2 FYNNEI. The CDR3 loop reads CASGLSGNTGELFF. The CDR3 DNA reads TGTGCCAGTGGCCTTAGCGGAAACACCGGGGAGCTGTTTTTT. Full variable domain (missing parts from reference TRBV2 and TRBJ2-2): EPEVTQTPSHQVTQMGQEVILRCVPISNHLYFYWYRQILGQKVEFLVSFYNNEISEKSEIFDDQFSVERPDGSNFTLKIRSTKLEDSAMYFCASGLSGNTGELFFGEGSRLTVL.

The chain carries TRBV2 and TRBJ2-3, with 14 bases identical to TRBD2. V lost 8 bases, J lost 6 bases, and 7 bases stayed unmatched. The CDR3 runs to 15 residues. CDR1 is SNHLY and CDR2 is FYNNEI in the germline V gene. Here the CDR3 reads CASRGLAGGGDTQYF. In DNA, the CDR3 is TGTGCCAGCCGCGGACTAGCGGGAGGAGGTGATACGCAGTATTTT.

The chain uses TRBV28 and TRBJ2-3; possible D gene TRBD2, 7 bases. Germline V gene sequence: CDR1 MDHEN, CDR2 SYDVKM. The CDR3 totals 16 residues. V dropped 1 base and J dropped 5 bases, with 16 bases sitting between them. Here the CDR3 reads CASSLSSGGGGDTQYF. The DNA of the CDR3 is TGTGCCAGCAGTTTATCTAGCGGAGGGGGAGGAGATACGCAGTATTTT.

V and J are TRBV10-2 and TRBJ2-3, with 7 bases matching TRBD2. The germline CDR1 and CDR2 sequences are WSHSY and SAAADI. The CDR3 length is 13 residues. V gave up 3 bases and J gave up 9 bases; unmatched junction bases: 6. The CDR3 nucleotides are TGCGCCAGCAGTGATCACGGGGAGGGCACGCAGTATTTT. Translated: CASSDHGEGTQYF.

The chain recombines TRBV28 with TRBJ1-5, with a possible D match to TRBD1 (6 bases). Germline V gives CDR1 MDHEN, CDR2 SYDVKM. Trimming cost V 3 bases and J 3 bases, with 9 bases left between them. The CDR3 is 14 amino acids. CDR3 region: CASSFNRANQPQHF. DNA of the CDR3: TGTGCCAGCAGTTTTAACAGGGCCAATCAGCCCCAGCATTTT. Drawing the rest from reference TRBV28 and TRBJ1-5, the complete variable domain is DVKVTQSSRYLVKRTGEKVFLECVQDMDHENMFWYRQDPGLGLRLIYFSYDVKMKEKGDIPEGYSVSREKKERFSLILESASTNQTSMYLCASSFNRANQPQHFGDGTRLSIL.

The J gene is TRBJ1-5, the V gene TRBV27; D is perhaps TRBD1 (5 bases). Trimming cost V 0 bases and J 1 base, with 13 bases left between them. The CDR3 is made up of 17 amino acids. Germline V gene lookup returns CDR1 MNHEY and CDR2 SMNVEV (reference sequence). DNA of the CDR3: TGTGCCAGCAGTTTATCTTACGGGGGGATAAGCAATCAGCCCCAGCATTTT. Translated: CASSLSYGGISNQPQHF.

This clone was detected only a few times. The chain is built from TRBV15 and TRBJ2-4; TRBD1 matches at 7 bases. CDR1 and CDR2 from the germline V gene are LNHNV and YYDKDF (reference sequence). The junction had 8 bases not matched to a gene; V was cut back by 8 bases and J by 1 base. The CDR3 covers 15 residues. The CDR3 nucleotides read TGTGCCACCTCAGGGGGATTTGGGGCCAAAAACATTCAGTACTTC. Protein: CATSGGFGAKNIQYF.

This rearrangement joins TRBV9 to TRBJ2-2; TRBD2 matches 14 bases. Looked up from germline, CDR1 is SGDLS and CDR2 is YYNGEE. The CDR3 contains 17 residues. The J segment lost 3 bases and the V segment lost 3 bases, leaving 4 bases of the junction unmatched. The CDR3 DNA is TGTGCCAGCAGCGATCGGACTAGCGGGAGGTACACCGGGGAGCTGTTTTTT. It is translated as CASSDRTSGRYTGELFF.